A single sample gave rise to the 5 T cell receptor beta chains below, sequenced in a study of blood T cells in healthy people across ages. Together with a sample-barcoded 5' primer, a J-beta primer mix was included in a second PCR lasting about 7 to 11 cycles. TCRdb analysed the 5' RACE reads with MiXCR anew, one entry per CDR3 protein. The data hold about 1 million distinct CDR3 sequences, with 45% observed a single time. The sequenced material came from blood. All receptors derive from a woman aged 60 to 75 in good health.

The table lists this clonotype with a few counts. This chain's CDR3 is CASSPDSTFLNNEQFF. The DNA of the CDR3 is TGTGCCAGCAGTCCGGACTCCACCTTTCTAAACAATGAGCAGTTCTTC. The V gene is TRBV27, the J gene TRBJ2-1; D is perhaps TRBD2 (5 bases). Germline V gene lookup returns CDR1 MNHEY and CDR2 SMNVEV (reference sequence). This CDR3 contains 16 residues. Trimming took 5 bases from V and 5 from J, leaving 19 bases between them.

This clonotype has just one count. The chain carries TRBV2 and TRBJ2-1; the match to TRBD1 covers 9 bases. Per germline, CDR1 SNHLY and CDR2 FYNNEI. CDR3 length equals 14 residues. V trimming: 7 bases; J trimming: 8 bases; junction bases outside the gene matches: 9. For the CDR3, the DNA is TGTGCCAGCATTCGGACAGGGGATCTCGATGAGCAGTTCTTC. Its translation: CASIRTGDLDEQFF. The variable domain in full, with the rest retrieved from reference TRBV2 and TRBJ2-1, is EPEVTQTPSHQVTQMGQEVILRCVPISNHLYFYWYRQILGQKVEFLVSFYNNEISEKSEIFDDQFSVERPDGSNFTLKIRSTKLEDSAMYFCASIRTGDLDEQFFGPGTRLTVL.

This chain connects TRBV20-1 to TRBJ2-7; 7 nucleotides align to TRBD2. CDR1 is DFQATT, CDR2 SNEGSKA, per germline (reference sequence). The CDR3 spans 15 residues. V lost 0 bases, J lost 0 bases, and 5 bases stayed unmatched. The CDR3 DNA sequence: TGCAGTGCTAGAGACCACGGGAGGATCTCCTACGAGCAGTACTTC. This translates into CSARDHGRISYEQYF.

This clonotype came up a few times. The chain links TRBV10-3 to TRBJ2-2; D ambiguous. V lost 2 bases and J lost 0, with 7 bases in between. The CDR3 has 15 amino acids. The germline V gene encodes CDR1 ENHRY and CDR2 SYGVKD. CDR3 region: CAISEGGANTGELFF. Here the CDR3 DNA reads TGTGCCATCAGTGAGGGCGGTGCGAACACCGGGGAGCTGTTTTTT.

The chain links TRBV28 to TRBJ1-2; no firm D call. CDR3 size: 15 residues. Trimming stripped 6 bases from V and 5 bases from J, with 19 bases between. The V gene's germline CDR1 is MDHEN and CDR2 SYDVKM. The CDR3, as DNA: TGTGCCAGCAGCAACGGGAAATCTACCTTTTATGGCTACACCTTC. Amino acids: CASSNGKSTFYGYTF.